This entry is about one T cell receptor beta chain. V dropped 4 bases and J dropped 6 bases, with 19 bases sitting between them. There are 15 residues in the CDR3. The germline CDR1 and CDR2 sequences are LNHDA and SQIVND (reference sequence). Treatment here: randomized to nivolumab then ipilimumab (arm A) or the reverse (arm B). This specimen comes from a study of sequential checkpoint blockade in melanoma. Study context: TCRbeta immunosequencing was performed on DNA from 91 pretreatment melanoma tumor samples.

Libraries were prepared by immunoSEQ multiplex PCR; TCRdb keeps only in-frame clonotypes and omits some of them. The sample includes roughly 8,500 clones, roughly 24% of them seen just once. The TCR sequence derives from a human donor with melanoma. The source was tumor tissue (inferred from file names), collected from a patient given nivolumab and ipilimumab in sequence. The chain couples TRBV19 to TRBJ2-7; D gene ambiguous. The DNA of the CDR3 is TGTGCCAGTAGTAGATTTCACTCCTCGAACACCGAGCAGTACTTC. This encodes CASSRFHSSNTEQYF.